This is a list of T cell receptor beta chains from one sample in a study of T cells in Graves' hyperthyroidism and ophthalmopathy. From the multiplex PCR reads, TCRdb called clonotypes with MiXCR, one entry per CDR3 protein. The table has some 500,000 distinct CDR3 sequences, roughly a quarter seen once; the top ten hold 11%. Sequencing input: blood. The receptors stem from a woman aged 25 to 45 with Graves' ophthalmopathy. CDR3s include the opening cysteine and the closing phenylalanine or tryptophan. The order of the fields is V gene, J gene, CDR3 length, D gene, clone size, CDR3 DNA, CDR3 protein. The D gene is left open where the match is weak. Rows give clone size only sometimes, using once, few, many, or a class for an expanded clone.

TRBV7-3	TRBJ2-7	15	-	many	TGTGCCAGCAGCTTAAACGAGGGGGTCGCCTACGAGCAGTACTTC	CASSLNEGVAYEQYF
TRBV7-9	TRBJ2-7	14	-	many	TGTGCCAGCAGCTCCAGGTTTGGATCCTACGAGCAGTACTTC	CASSSRFGSYEQYF
TRBV11-1	TRBJ2-5	14	-	-	TGTGCCAGCAGCTTATCCCGGGGTATGGAGACCCAGTACTTC	CASSLSRGMETQYF
TRBV15	TRBJ2-5	12	-	-	TGTGCCACCAGCACCCAGAGGGAGACCCAGTACTTC	CATSTQRETQYF
TRBV12-3/TRBV12-4	TRBJ2-2	13	-	-	TGTGCCAGCAGTTTTAGGGGCCTCGGGGAGCTGTTTTTT	CASSFRGLGELFF
TRBV6-2/TRBV6-3	TRBJ1-2	15	-	-	TGTGCCAGCAGTTACTCTGGAATTGATGGCTATGGCTACACCTTC	CASSYSGIDGYGYTF
TRBV7-9	TRBJ1-5	14	-	few	TGTGCCAGCAGCTCCGACACGAGCAATCAGCCCCAGCATTTT	CASSSDTSNQPQHF
TRBV20-1	TRBJ1-2	14	-	many	TGCAGTGCTAGAGAATTTGCAGGCAACTATGGCTACACCTTC	CSAREFAGNYGYTF
TRBV6-5	TRBJ2-4	18	TRBD1	few	TGTGCCAGCAGTTACTCCGGGACAGGGACTGGAGCCAAAAACATTCAGTACTTC	CASSYSGTGTGAKNIQYF
TRBV6-1	TRBJ2-7	14	TRBD2	few	TGTGCCAGCAAACTAGCGGGGGGTCAGGACGAGCAGTACTTC	CASKLAGGQDEQYF
TRBV6-2/TRBV6-3	TRBJ1-2	14	-	many	TGTGCCAGCAGTCCAGACGGGAGGAACTATGGCTACACCTTC	CASSPDGRNYGYTF
TRBV12-3/TRBV12-4	TRBJ1-5	14	-	many	TGTGCCAGCAGTTTCGGGTTGTTAGATCAGCCCCAGCATTTT	CASSFGLLDQPQHF
TRBV30	TRBJ1-1	16	-	-	TGTGCCTGGAGTGTATATGGGGTCCGCTTGAACACTGAAGCTTTCTTT	CAWSVYGVRLNTEAFF
TRBV6-1	TRBJ1-1	13	-	-	TGTGCCACGAGGGCCGAACTCAAAAAGTCAGCTTTCTTT	CATRAELKKSAFF
TRBV12-3/TRBV12-4	TRBJ2-2	16	-	-	TGTGCCAGCAGCTTACCAGGGCAAAGGGACACCGGGGAGCTGTTTTTT	CASSLPGQRDTGELFF
TRBV6-5	TRBJ1-2	14	-	-	TGTGCCAGCAGTTTGGGACATGGTGCTTATGGCTACACCTTC	CASSLGHGAYGYTF
TRBV6-1	TRBJ2-3	15	-	-	TGTGCCAGCAGTGAAGCGCTTCAAGGGGGTGATACGCAGTATTTT	CASSEALQGGDTQYF
TRBV11-1	TRBJ2-2	17	-	many	TGTGCCAGCAGCTTATTGGCGCTCCCCAGGAACACCGGGGAGCTGTTTTTT	CASSLLALPRNTGELFF
TRBV19	TRBJ1-1	16	-	-	TGTGCCAGTAGTATGTCAACCCCTCCAAGGGACGCTGAAGCTTTCTTT	CASSMSTPPRDAEAFF
TRBV12-3/TRBV12-4	TRBJ1-5	15	TRBD1	many	TGTGCCAGCAGTTTAGGGACAGGGGACTATCAGCCCCAGCATTTT	CASSLGTGDYQPQHF
TRBV6-1	TRBJ1-3	14	-	few	TGTGCCAGCAGTACCCGGGCCTCTGGAAACACCATATATTTT	CASSTRASGNTIYF
TRBV25-1	TRBJ2-1	16	TRBD2	many	TGTGCCAGCAGTGGAGGGACTAGCGGGGGCGGGGATGAGCAGTTCTTC	CASSGGTSGGGDEQFF
TRBV6-5	TRBJ1-2	15	TRBD1	many	TGTGCCAGCAGTTCAGGACAGGGAAACGGATATGGCTACACCTTC	CASSSGQGNGYGYTF
TRBV12-3/TRBV12-4	TRBJ1-5	13	-	many	TGTGCCAGCAGTCTCACCGGCGGCCAGCCCCAGCATTTT	CASSLTGGQPQHF
TRBV7-2	TRBJ1-2	14	TRBD1	many	TGTGCCAGCAGTCCGACAGGGAGGGACTATGGCTACACCTTC	CASSPTGRDYGYTF
TRBV7-2	TRBJ1-2	14	-	many	TGTGCCAGCAGCTTAGCGATCACAGGGTTGGGCTACACCTTC	CASSLAITGLGYTF
TRBV19	TRBJ1-5	15	-	-	TGTGCCAGTAGTATAGGACCCTTCGGCAATCAGCCCCAGCATTTT	CASSIGPFGNQPQHF
TRBV12-3/TRBV12-4	TRBJ2-5	16	TRBD2	-	TGTGCCAGCAGTTCTGGGACTAGCGGGAGTGTGGAGACCCAGTACTTC	CASSSGTSGSVETQYF
TRBV12-3/TRBV12-4	TRBJ1-1	13	-	-	TGTGCCAGCGGGGAGCATCAGAACACTGAAGCTTTCTTT	CASGEHQNTEAFF
TRBV10-3	TRBJ1-2	13	TRBD1	-	TGTGCCAGCTTGGCAGGGGGTTACTATGGCTACACCTTC	CASLAGGYYGYTF
TRBV28	TRBJ1-1	11	-	few	TGTGCCAGCAAGGAGGGTCGGGCAGCTTTCTTT	CASKEGRAAFF
TRBV10-3	TRBJ2-5	17	TRBD2	few	TGTGCCATCAGTGAACGAGAGACTAGCGGGCCCCAAGAGACCCAGTACTTC	CAISERETSGPQETQYF
TRBV15	TRBJ2-7	14	-	many	TGTGCCACCAGCAGAGAAGGCAGCTCCTACGAGCAGTACTTC	CATSREGSSYEQYF
TRBV28	TRBJ2-4	16	-	few	TGTGCCAACAGTACAGGGGGGGCTTTAGCCAAAAACATTCAGTACTTC	CANSTGGALAKNIQYF
TRBV12-3/TRBV12-4	TRBJ2-7	15	-	many	TGTGCCAGCAGTTTAGCGCTGTCCTTCGGGGACGAGCAGTACTTC	CASSLALSFGDEQYF
TRBV11-3	TRBJ2-5	13	-	many	TGTGCCAGCAGCGTGAACGCGGAAGAGACCCAGTACTTC	CASSVNAEETQYF
TRBV6-5	TRBJ1-1	15	-	-	TGTGCCAGCAGTTACTCTGCGGTCGCTTGGACTGAAGCTTTCTTT	CASSYSAVAWTEAFF
TRBV6-1	TRBJ1-2	15	-	-	TGTGCCAGCAGTGAAGCGGCGCACAGGGATGCTGGCTACACCTTC	CASSEAAHRDAGYTF
TRBV11-2	TRBJ2-5	16	-	-	TGTGCCAGCAGACCGCCGGGGACGTCTACGTTGGAGACCCAGTACTTC	CASRPPGTSTLETQYF
TRBV6-1	TRBJ2-6	17	-	many	TGTGCCAGCAGGGTAGTGAAAGGGGTTGCTGGGGCCAACGTCCTGACTTTC	CASRVVKGVAGANVLTF
TRBV30	TRBJ1-2	14	TRBD1	few	TGTGCCTGGCGACGGACAGGGATAAATTACGGCTACACCTTC	CAWRRTGINYGYTF
TRBV15	TRBJ2-7	14	TRBD1	-	TGTGCCACCAGCAGTAGACAGGGGGGTGTCGAGCAGTACTTC	CATSSRQGGVEQYF
TRBV28	TRBJ2-7	16	TRBD1	-	TGTGCCAGCACCGAACCGGGACAGGTGGCCTCCTACGATCAGTACTTC	CASTEPGQVASYDQYF
TRBV2	TRBJ2-5	13	-	many	TGTGCCAGCAGTGTGGCGGGCCTAGAGACCCAGTACTTC	CASSVAGLETQYF
TRBV12-3/TRBV12-4	TRBJ1-1	13	TRBD1	many	TGTGCCAGCAGTTCGGGACAGGGGGTCAAAGCTTTCTTT	CASSSGQGVKAFF
TRBV19	TRBJ1-1	11	-	many	TGTGCCAGTAGTCTAACCACTGAAGCTTTCTTT	CASSLTTEAFF
TRBV29-1	TRBJ2-7	12	TRBD1	many	TGCAGCGTTGGAGCAGGGGGTAACGAGCAGTACTTC	CSVGAGGNEQYF
TRBV27	TRBJ2-7	13	-	many	TGTGCCAGCAGTTTTGGAGAGGACTACGAGCAGTACTTC	CASSFGEDYEQYF
TRBV29-1	TRBJ1-1	14	TRBD1	once	TGCAGCGTTGAAGATCAGGGGGCTGGGACTGAAGCTTTCTTT	CSVEDQGAGTEAFF
TRBV4-1	TRBJ1-2	15	-	many	TGCGCCAGCAGCCAAGATTTCAGGGGCAACTATGGCTACACCTTC	CASSQDFRGNYGYTF
TRBV6-1	TRBJ1-2	14	TRBD1	-	TGTGCCAGCAATGGACAGGGGGGCGGCTATGGCTACACCTTC	CASNGQGGGYGYTF
TRBV28	TRBJ2-7	14	-	few	TGTGCCAGCAGTACCAACGACGGAACCTACGAGCAGTACTTC	CASSTNDGTYEQYF
TRBV7-2	TRBJ2-4	15	-	-	TGTGCCAGCAGCCCAGGGGCCCGAGCCAAAAACATTCAGTACTTC	CASSPGARAKNIQYF
TRBV12-3/TRBV12-4	TRBJ2-5	12	-	many	TGTGCCAGCAGTTCAGGAGGGAGAATCCAGTACTTC	CASSSGGRIQYF
TRBV12-3/TRBV12-4	TRBJ2-7	12	-	-	TGTGCCAGCGCCCGTGGGGACTACGAGCAGTACTTC	CASARGDYEQYF
TRBV11-2	TRBJ2-4	17	TRBD1	-	TGTGCCAGCAGATCCGCCAGGGGGCCTTTAGCCAAAAACATTCAGTACTTC	CASRSARGPLAKNIQYF
TRBV15	TRBJ2-7	11	-	few	TGTGCCACCAGGCAGGGCGGCGAGCAGTACTTC	CATRQGGEQYF
TRBV20-1	TRBJ2-7	13	-	many	TGCAGTGCCGCTAGCGTAGGGTCCTACGAGCAGTACTTC	CSAASVGSYEQYF
TRBV6-2/TRBV6-3	TRBJ2-5	13	-	-	TGTGCCAGCAGAGGCGGAAGAAGAGAGACCCAGTACTTC	CASRGGRRETQYF
TRBV2	TRBJ1-5	18	TRBD1	many	TGTGCCAGCAGTTACGACAGGGGAGAAGGCCATAGCAATCAGCCCCAGCATTTT	CASSYDRGEGHSNQPQHF